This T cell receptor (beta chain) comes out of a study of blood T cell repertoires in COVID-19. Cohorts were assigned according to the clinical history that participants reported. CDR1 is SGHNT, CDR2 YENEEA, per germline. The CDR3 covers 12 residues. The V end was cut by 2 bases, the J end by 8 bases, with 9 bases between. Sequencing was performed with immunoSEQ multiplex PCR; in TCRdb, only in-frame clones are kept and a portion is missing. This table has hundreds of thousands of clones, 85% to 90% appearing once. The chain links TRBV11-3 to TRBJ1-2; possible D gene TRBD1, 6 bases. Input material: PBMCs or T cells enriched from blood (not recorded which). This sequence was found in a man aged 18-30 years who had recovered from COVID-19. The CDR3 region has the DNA TGTGCCAGCAGCTTACGGACAGCCGGCTACACCTTC. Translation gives CASSLRTAGYTF. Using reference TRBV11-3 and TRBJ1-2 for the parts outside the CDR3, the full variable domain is EAGVVQSPRYKIIEKKQPVAFWCNPISGHNTLYWYLQNLGQGPELLIRYENEEAVDDSQLPKDRFSAERLKGVDSTLKIQPAELGDSAVYLCASSLRTAGYTFGSGTRLTVV.